This T cell receptor beta chain is drawn from a study of cytomegalovirus exposure and HLA in healthy donors. This clone appeared once. The antigen is undetermined. Germline lookup yields CDR1 SGDLS and CDR2 YYNGEE. The CDR3 length is 13 residues. V lost 2 bases, J lost 3 bases, and 9 bases lay in between. A multiplex PCR was run with 60 Vbeta primers and 13 Jbeta primers. The protocol was immunoSEQ multiplex PCR, while the TCRdb copy is restricted to in-frame clones and leaves out a portion. The data hold 210,000 or so clones, with about 83% observed a single time. Findings of the study overall: Some highly shared sequence variants likely arose as a pipeline artifact. In a later analysis, at a false discovery rate of 0.05, 15,000 to 20,000 TCR beta sequences matched HLA alleles. Follow-up analysis found HLA locus-dependent TCR association rates, highest for DRB1 and lowest for HLA-C. A prior analysis recorded that most TCR beta V segments were productive about 87% or about 30% of the time.

This sequence joins TRBV9 and TRBJ2-7; D remains ambiguous. Specimen: PBMCs. The sequence derives from a girl aged 5 to 17 in good health and CMV-seronegative. Here the CDR3 DNA reads TGTGCCAGCAGCGTCAGTCCTTACTACGAGCAGTACTTC. It is translated as CASSVSPYYEQYF.